The 15 T cell receptor beta chains given below trace back to one sample, sequenced in a study of CD8+ T cells in alopecia areata. Treatment noted: oral pan-JAK inhibitor, 5-10 mg twice daily. The authors extracted RNA and reverse transcribed it into cDNA as the sequencing template. Repertoires were generated with immunoSEQ multiplex PCR, while TCRdb's copy carries only in-frame clones and drops some. Of about 99,000 clones in the sample, 85% to 90% were seen once. The sequencing used CD8+ T cells sorted from blood, collected at approximately week 31, from a patient treated with tofacitinib. All receptors come from a human donor with alopecia areata.

V and J are TRBV2 and TRBJ2-7, with 7 nucleotides matching TRBD2. Germline CDR1 reads SNHLY; CDR2 reads FYNNEI. The CDR3 length is 13 residues. Trimming cost V 4 bases and J 2 bases; bases outside gene matches: 2. The CDR3 sequence: CASSGGGTYEQYF. CDR3 nucleotides: TGTGCCAGCAGTGGCGGGGGAACCTACGAGCAGTACTTC.

This clone has just a few counts. The chain combines TRBV4-1 with TRBJ2-2, with 8 bases identical to TRBD1. CDR1 and CDR2 (germline): MGHRA, YSYEKL. Unmatched junction bases numbered 3, after V lost 4 bases and J lost 5 bases. The CDR3 runs 14 residues. The CDR3 bases are TGCGCCAGCAGCCTCGGACAGGGTACCGGGGAGCTGTTTTTT. This encodes CASSLGQGTGELFF.

The chain employs TRBV7-9 and TRBJ2-6; no firm D call. The V end was cut by 5 bases, the J end by 0 bases, with 14 bases between. There are 17 residues in the CDR3. The germline CDR1 and CDR2 sequences are SEHNR and FQNEAQ (reference sequence). The CDR3 spells CASSPPALGSGANVLTF. CDR3 DNA sequence: TGTGCCAGCAGCCCCCCAGCGTTAGGCTCTGGGGCCAACGTCCTGACTTTC.

The V gene is TRBV30, the J gene TRBJ1-1, with D possibly being TRBD1 (5 bases). There are 11 residues in the CDR3. Germline lookup yields CDR1 GTSNPN and CDR2 SVGIG (reference sequence). V was shortened by 3 bases and J by 11 bases, with 13 bases between the two germline ends. This chain's CDR3 is CAWRPGRRAFF. CDR3 coding DNA: TGTGCCTGGAGGCCGGGACGACGGGCTTTCTTT.

This chain joins TRBV7-8 and TRBJ1-1; 7 nucleotides align to TRBD1. Germline V gives CDR1 SGHVS, CDR2 FQNEAQ. The ends lost 8 bases at V and 8 bases at J; junction bases unmatched: 8. The CDR3 sequence is 12 residues long. The CDR3 bases are TGTGCCAGCGAACAGGGGTCCGGAGAAGCTTTCTTT. This translates into CASEQGSGEAFF.

The chain is built from TRBV5-6 and TRBJ2-3; D gene ambiguous. Looked up from germline, CDR1 is SGHDT and CDR2 is YYEEEE. V lost 4 bases, J lost 3 bases, and 6 bases lay in between. This CDR3 region has 12 residues. The CDR3 region has the DNA TGTGCCAGCAGCCCTAAGACAGATACGCAGTATTTT. Its protein product is CASSPKTDTQYF.

The rearrangement joins TRBV19 to TRBJ2-7; D is perhaps TRBD1 (5 bases). The CDR3 is made up of 13 amino acids. From germline, CDR1 is LNHDA and CDR2 SQIVND (reference sequence). The V gene lost 5 bases and the J gene lost 2 bases, with 10 bases spanning the gap. The CDR3 bases are TGTGCCAGTAGTGTGACAGTCGCCTACGAGCAGTACTTC. Protein product: CASSVTVAYEQYF.

The sample holds one count of this clone. J is TRBJ2-5 and V is TRBV6-5; 8 bases match TRBD1. The CDR3 has 15 amino acids. Germline CDR1 and CDR2: MNHEY and SVGAGI. Trimming at V came to 4 bases and at J to 2 bases, leaving 6 bases not matched to a gene. The CDR3 spells CASSSSDRVQETQYF. DNA for the CDR3: TGTGCCAGCAGTTCCTCGGACAGGGTTCAAGAGACCCAGTACTTC.

V and J are TRBV13 and TRBJ2-1; TRBD1 aligns across 7 bases. The V and J ends lost 3 bases and 1 base, in that order; junction bases with no gene match: 3. CDR3 length: 15 residues. Germline V gene data show CDR1 as PRHDT and CDR2 as FYEKMQ (reference sequence). The CDR3, as DNA: TGTGCCAGCAGCTTCACGACAGGGTCCTACAATGAGCAGTTCTTC. It yields the protein CASSFTTGSYNEQFF.

This chain joins TRBV27 and TRBJ2-7, with D perhaps matching TRBD1 or TRBD2 (5 bases each). The CDR3 is 16 residues long. Trimming removed 0 bases at V and 1 base at J, with 13 bases between. The V gene's germline CDR1 is MNHEY and CDR2 SMNVEV (reference sequence). The CDR3 region is CASSLSLGEGSYEQYF. The CDR3 DNA follows: TGTGCCAGCAGTTTATCGCTGGGCGAGGGGTCCTACGAGCAGTACTTC.

V and J are TRBV5-1 and TRBJ2-3; 8 nucleotides match TRBD2. Germline assignment: CDR1 SGHRS and CDR2 YFSETQ. CDR3 length: 18 residues. J lost 6 bases, V lost 0 bases, and 15 bases had no gene match. CDR3 in DNA: TGCGCCAGCAGCTTGGATCTCGGTCCGGGAGGGCCGTCGGATACGCAGTATTTT. This encodes CASSLDLGPGGPSDTQYF.

The rearrangement joins TRBV6-5 to TRBJ2-1; D gene ambiguous. V lost 5 bases to trimming and J lost 8 bases, with 7 bases between them. Germline V CDR1 and CDR2: MNHEY, SVGAGI. CDR3 length equals 11 residues. DNA of the CDR3: TGTGCCAGCAGTAAGGTGGATGAGCAGTTCTTC. It codes for CASSKVDEQFF.

The CDR3 here is CASSYLDGENYEQYF. CDR3 DNA sequence: TGTGCCAGCAGCTATCTGGACGGGGAAAACTACGAGCAGTACTTC. The chain has TRBV11-2 and TRBJ2-7, with TRBD2 as a possible D gene (5 bases). Trimming stripped 4 bases from V and 3 bases from J, with 16 bases between. This CDR3 is built from 15 residues. The germline V gene encodes CDR1 SGHAT and CDR2 FQNNGV.

The gene calls are TRBV11-3 and TRBJ2-3; D possibly corresponds to TRBD2 (5 bases). Germline CDR1 is SGHNT and CDR2 is YENEEA. The CDR3 loop spans 12 amino acids. V was shortened by 1 base and J by 6 bases, with 5 bases between the two germline ends. CDR3 protein: CASSLGGDTQYF. In nucleotides, the CDR3 is TGTGCCAGCAGCTTAGGAGGGGATACGCAGTATTTT.

The V and J genes are TRBV2 and TRBJ2-7, with 7 bases lining up with TRBD1. The CDR3 loop spans 14 amino acids. The germline gives CDR1 SNHLY, CDR2 FYNNEI. V dropped 5 bases and J dropped 1; count of bases not matched to a gene: 5. The CDR3 nucleotides are TGTGCCAGCAGTCGGCCAGGGGGTTCCTACGAGCAGTACTTC. It encodes CASSRPGGSYEQYF.